Sequencing of this T cell receptor beta chain was carried out in a study of CD8 T cells in ankylosing spondylitis. Study outcomes and limitations: Matched ankylosing spondylitis synovial fluid reportedly contained a significantly enriched population of disease-linked clones. A motif of roughly 8 highly homologous TCR beta variants was seen as apparently characteristic of ankylosing spondylitis blood. CD8+ disease-linked clones were present at relatively low frequencies in blood.

This clonotype was seen many times. The antigen is undetermined. The CDR3 extends over 15 amino acids. Germline CDR1 is MNHEY and CDR2 is SMNVEV (reference sequence). The V gene end was trimmed by 8 bases and the J gene end by 7 bases; junction bases not matched to a gene: 15. TCRdb independently ran MiXCR on the 5' RACE reads; one entry per CDR3 protein. The repertoire consists of roughly 280,000 distinct CDR3 sequences, with around 18% occurring once and the leading ten covering 7.8%. The rearrangement links TRBV27 to TRBJ1-2, with 8 bases matching TRBD1. Source material: blood, either unsorted or a sorted T cell fraction (not recorded which). This receptor was taken from a male donor with ankylosing spondylitis or in good health (not recorded which). The CDR3 nucleotides are TGTGCCAGCGGACCCGGACAGGGCTTTGGCGGTGGCTACACCTTC. Translating gives CASGPGQGFGGGYTF.